This T cell receptor (beta chain) was obtained from a study of T cells expressing NK-cell markers. Study background: Obtained from sorted CD3+CD56+NKG2C+, CD3+CD56+NKG2C- and CD3+CD56-NKG2C+ T cells were the TCR beta repertoires. The sequencing cohort of eight donors included seven HCMV-seropositive individuals and one seronegative individual. Whole-study results and caveats: A handful of donors showed these clonotypes also leading the CD3+CD56-NKG2C+ fraction.

To note about this clonotype: As yet, its antigen is unknown.

This CDR3 comprises 17 residues. Per the germline V gene, CDR1 is DFQATT and CDR2 is SNEGSKA (reference sequence). The cDNA for TCR beta came from 5'RACE template switching with UMIs. TCRdb re-analyzed the 5' RACE reads; it lists each CDR3 protein once, without DNA. The sample shows 300,000 or so distinct CDR3 sequences, and about 4.2% sits with its ten largest clones. V and J are TRBV20-1 and TRBJ2-2; the TCRdb D gene call, TRBD1, has no DNA to confirm it. Sequencing was carried out using blood T cells: a sorted CD56 or NKG2C T cell subset, CD4+ or CD8+ T cells, or bulk PBMC T cells (not recorded which). This sequence was found in a woman between 18 and 69 years old in good health. This CDR3 reads CSAPTPGRPMNTGELFF.